Each of the 7 T cell receptor beta chains below was sequenced from the same sample in a study of glioma-infiltrating T cells (dated by TCRdb to about 2016). Sequencing took place on an Illumina MiSeq. The iRepertoire nested amplicon-rescue multiplex PCR (arm-PCR) platform was used to amplify TCR alpha and beta CDR3 regions from RNA. The public reads were run again by TCRdb, first through fastp at Q25 and then through MiXCR, and only productive beta chains were kept. Each CDR3 protein gets just one entry, which takes the most common genes and DNA from the rows behind it. The table for this sample lists around 99,000 distinct CDR3 sequences; about 25% of them were counted only once. The ten largest clonotypes hold 30% to 35% of the sample. The specimen was glioma tissue, nonneoplastic brain tissue, or PBMCs (not recorded which). Receptors originate from a human donor with low-grade glioma or glioblastoma, undergoing nonglioma brain surgery, or in good health (not recorded which).

This clonotype was found many times. This chain links TRBV13 with TRBJ1-3, with TRBD1 matching over 11 bases. V gave up 5 bases and J gave up 3 bases; unmatched junction bases: 3. Germline V lookup: CDR1 PRHDT, CDR2 FYEKMQ (reference sequence). There are 15 residues in the CDR3. The CDR3 sequence: CASSADRGLGNTIYF. As DNA, the CDR3 is TGTGCCAGCAGCGCGGACAGGGGGCTTGGAAACACCATATATTTT.

This chain joins TRBV20-1 and TRBJ2-1; 8 nucleotides line up with TRBD1. In germline, CDR1 is DFQATT, CDR2 SNEGSKA (reference sequence). The CDR3 sequence is 14 residues long. The junction had 10 bases not matched to a gene; V was cut back by 3 bases and J by 9 bases. The CDR3 region has the DNA TGCAGTGCTAGCGCGAACAGGGGGAATTTTGAGCAGTTCTTC. It encodes CSASANRGNFEQFF.

This clonotype showed up many times. The chain is built from TRBV27 and TRBJ2-7, with 9 bases matching TRBD1. Germline V CDR1 and CDR2: MNHEY, SMNVEV (reference sequence). The CDR3 extends over 13 amino acids. V shed 5 bases and J 9 bases; nucleotides not matched to a gene: 8. The CDR3 DNA is TGTGCCAGCAGTGGGACAGGGTCACTGGGGCAGTACTTC. Translated, it gives CASSGTGSLGQYF.

The table lists this clonotype with many counts. J is TRBJ1-2 and V is TRBV19, with D possibly matching TRBD1 (5 bases). Germline V gene lookup returns CDR1 LNHDA and CDR2 SQIVND (reference sequence). V dropped 6 bases and J dropped 4 bases, with 15 bases sitting between them. The CDR3 length is 14 residues. CDR3: CASRTAGQGYGYTF. CDR3 nucleotides: TGTGCCAGTAGGACCGCAGGACAAGGCTATGGCTACACCTTC.

This clonotype was seen a few times. This may be a read error, as it is one base from a much larger clone. CDR3 loop: CASSLGSSEQFF. CDR3 DNA sequence: TGTGCCAGCAGCTTAGGGTCCAGTGAGCAGTTCTTC. The chain joins TRBV7-2 to TRBJ2-1; D is ambiguous. Trimming left V 1 base short and J 9 bases short, with 7 bases between. In germline, CDR1 is SGHTA, CDR2 FQGNSA. The CDR3 extends over 12 amino acids.

The CDR3 protein is CASSLAGTEGETQYF. The CDR3 nucleotides read TGCGCCAGCAGCTTGGCCGGGACAGAAGGAGAGACCCAGTACTTC. This chain links TRBV5-1 with TRBJ2-5; TRBD1 matches at 7 bases. Germline V gene sequence: CDR1 SGHRS, CDR2 YFSETQ. With 0 bases clipped from V and 4 bases from J, the junction kept 6 bases outside the gene matches. There are 15 residues in the CDR3.

This clonotype was picked up many times. V usage is TRBV6-2 or TRBV6-3 and J usage is TRBJ2-5, with TRBD2 matching over 9 bases. With V trimmed by 2 bases and J by 4 bases, 2 bases remained unmatched. The CDR3 is made up of 14 amino acids. The germline CDR1 and CDR2 sequences are MNHEY and SVGEGT. CDR3 DNA sequence: TGTGCCAGCAGTTACGGACTAGCGAGAGAGACCCAGTACTTC. Its protein product is CASSYGLARETQYF.